The 3 T cell receptor beta chains below come from one sample, sequenced in a study of blood T cell repertoires in COVID-19. TCRdb's copy holds only in-frame clones and misses some; the assay was immunoSEQ multiplex PCR. This repertoire shows a few hundred thousand clones, roughly 87% found once; its top ten account for around 5.1%. The sample comprised PBMCs or T cells enriched from blood (not recorded which). All receptors derive from a woman aged 45-65 years who had recovered from COVID-19.

J is TRBJ1-6 and V is TRBV30; no clear D gene. The CDR3 runs to 14 residues. Germline loops: CDR1 GTSNPN, CDR2 SVGIG (reference sequence). V was cut by 4 bases and J by 5 bases, with 12 bases left in between. The CDR3 sequence is CAWTTPVNNSPLHF. As DNA, the CDR3 is TGTGCCTGGACGACACCCGTGAATAATTCACCCCTCCACTTT. The full variable domain, rest sourced from reference TRBV30 and TRBJ1-6, is SQTIHQWPATLVQPVGSPLSLECTVEGTSNPNLYWYRQAAGRGLQLLFYSVGIGQISSEVPQNLSASRPQDRQFILSSKKLLLSDSGFYLCAWTTPVNNSPLHFGNGTRLTVT.

The rearrangement uses TRBV27 and TRBJ1-2; TRBD1 is a possible D gene (6 bases). Germline V gene sequence: CDR1 MNHEY, CDR2 SMNVEV (reference sequence). This CDR3 has 14 residues. The V gene lost 6 bases and the J gene lost 6 bases, with 17 bases spanning the gap. CDR3 in amino acids: CASSRQVVGDGYTF. CDR3 nucleotide sequence: TGTGCCAGCAGCCGACAGGTCGTCGGGGATGGCTACACCTTC.

This chain connects TRBV7-9 to TRBJ1-1; the D is unclear. Germline loops: CDR1 SEHNR, CDR2 FQNEAQ (reference sequence). The V end was cut by 3 bases, the J end by 7 bases, with 9 bases between. The CDR3 length is 12 residues. CDR3 protein: CASSFGGNEAFF. In DNA, the CDR3 is TGTGCCAGCAGCTTTGGAGGAAATGAAGCTTTCTTT.